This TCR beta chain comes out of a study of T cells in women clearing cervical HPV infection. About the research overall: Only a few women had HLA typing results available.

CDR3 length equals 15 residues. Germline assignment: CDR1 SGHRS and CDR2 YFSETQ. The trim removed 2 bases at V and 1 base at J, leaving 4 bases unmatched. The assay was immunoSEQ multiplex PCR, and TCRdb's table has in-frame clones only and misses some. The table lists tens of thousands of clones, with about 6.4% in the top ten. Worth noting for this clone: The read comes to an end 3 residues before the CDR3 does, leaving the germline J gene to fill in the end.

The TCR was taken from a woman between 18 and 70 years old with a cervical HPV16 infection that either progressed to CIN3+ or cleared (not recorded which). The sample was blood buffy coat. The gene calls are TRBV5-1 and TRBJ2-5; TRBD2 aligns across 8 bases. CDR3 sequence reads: CASSLAGVFQETQYF. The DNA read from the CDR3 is TGCGCCAGCAGCTTAGCGGGGGTTTTCCAAGAGACC. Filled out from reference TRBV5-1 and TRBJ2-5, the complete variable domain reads KAGVTQTPRYLIKTRGQQVTLSCSPISGHRSVSWYQQTPGQGLQFLFEYFSETQRNKGNFPGRFSGRQFSNSRSEMNVSTLELGDSALYLCASSLAGVFQETQYFGPGTRLLVL.